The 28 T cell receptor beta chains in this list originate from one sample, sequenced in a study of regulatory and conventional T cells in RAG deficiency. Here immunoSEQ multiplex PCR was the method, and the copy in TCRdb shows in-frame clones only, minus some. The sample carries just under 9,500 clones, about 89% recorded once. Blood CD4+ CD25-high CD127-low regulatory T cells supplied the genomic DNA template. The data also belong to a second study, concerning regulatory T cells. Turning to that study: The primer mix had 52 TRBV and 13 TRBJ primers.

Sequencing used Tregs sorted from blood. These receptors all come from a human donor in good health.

CDR3 sequence reads: CASGLGLGTGVRVEQFF. The CDR3 region has the DNA TGTGCTAGTGGTTTGGGACTCGGGACAGGGGTACGAGTTGAGCAGTTCTTC. This rearrangement joins TRBV12-5 to TRBJ2-1; 10 nucleotides align to TRBD1. Germline lookup yields CDR1 LGHNT and CDR2 FRNRAP. CDR3 length: 17 amino acids. The trim removed 1 base at V and 9 bases at J, leaving 12 bases unmatched.

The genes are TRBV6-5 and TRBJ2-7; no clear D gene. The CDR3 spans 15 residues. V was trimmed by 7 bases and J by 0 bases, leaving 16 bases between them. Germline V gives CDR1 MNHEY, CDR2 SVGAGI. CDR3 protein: CASTGIGLGSYEQYF. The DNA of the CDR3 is TGTGCCAGCACAGGCATTGGGTTAGGCTCCTACGAGCAGTACTTC.

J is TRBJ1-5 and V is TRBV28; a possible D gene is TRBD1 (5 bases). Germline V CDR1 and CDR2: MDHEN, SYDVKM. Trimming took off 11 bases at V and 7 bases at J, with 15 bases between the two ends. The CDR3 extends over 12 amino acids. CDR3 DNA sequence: TGTGCCTTTTCAAGGGGTCGGCAGCCCCAGCATTTT. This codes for CAFSRGRQPQHF.

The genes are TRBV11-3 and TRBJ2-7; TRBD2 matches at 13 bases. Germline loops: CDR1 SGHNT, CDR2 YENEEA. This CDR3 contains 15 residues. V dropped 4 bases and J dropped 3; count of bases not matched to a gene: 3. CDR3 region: CASSSRTSGGYEQYF. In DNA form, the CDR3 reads TGTGCCAGCAGCTCCAGGACTAGCGGGGGCTACGAGCAGTACTTC.

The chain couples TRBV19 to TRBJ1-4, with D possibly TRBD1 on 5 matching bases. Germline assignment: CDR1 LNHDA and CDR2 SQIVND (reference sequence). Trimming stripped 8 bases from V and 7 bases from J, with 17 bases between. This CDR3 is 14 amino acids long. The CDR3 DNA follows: TGTGCCAGTCAAACCGGGGGGTCTGGTGAAAAACTGTTTTTT. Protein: CASQTGGSGEKLFF.

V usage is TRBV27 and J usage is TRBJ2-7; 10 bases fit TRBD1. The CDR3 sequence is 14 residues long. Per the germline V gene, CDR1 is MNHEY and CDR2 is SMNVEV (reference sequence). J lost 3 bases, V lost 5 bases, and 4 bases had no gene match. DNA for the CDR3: TGTGCCAGCAGTCCCCGGGACAGGGGCTACGAGCAGTACTTC. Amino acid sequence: CASSPRDRGYEQYF.

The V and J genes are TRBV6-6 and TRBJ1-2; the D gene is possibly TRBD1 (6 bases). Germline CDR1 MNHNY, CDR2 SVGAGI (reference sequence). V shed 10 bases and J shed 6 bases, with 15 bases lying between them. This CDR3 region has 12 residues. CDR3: CATRRNRDGYTF. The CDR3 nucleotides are TGTGCCACCCGAAGGAACAGGGATGGCTACACCTTC.

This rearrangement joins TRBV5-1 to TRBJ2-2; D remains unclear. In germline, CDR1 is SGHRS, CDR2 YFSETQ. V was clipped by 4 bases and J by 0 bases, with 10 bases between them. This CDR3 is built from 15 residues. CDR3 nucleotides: TGCGCCAGCAGCCTCGCTGGGCCGAACACCGGGGAGCTGTTTTTT. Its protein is CASSLAGPNTGELFF.

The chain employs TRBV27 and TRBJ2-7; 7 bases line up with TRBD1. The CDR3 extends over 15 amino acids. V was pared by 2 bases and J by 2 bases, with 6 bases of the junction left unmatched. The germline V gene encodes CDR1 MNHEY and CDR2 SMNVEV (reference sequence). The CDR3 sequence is CASSLGQADTYEQYF. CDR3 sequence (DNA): TGTGCCAGCAGTTTAGGACAGGCGGATACCTACGAGCAGTACTTC.

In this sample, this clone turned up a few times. CDR3 loop: CATKIQGWGEQYF. CDR3 nucleotides: TGTGCCACCAAAATTCAGGGCTGGGGCGAGCAGTACTTC. The chain carries TRBV6-5 and TRBJ2-7; the D gene is possibly TRBD1 (5 bases). The CDR3 is made up of 13 amino acids. V was trimmed by 10 bases and J by 6 bases, leaving 19 bases between them. CDR1 is MNHEY, CDR2 SVGAGI, per germline.

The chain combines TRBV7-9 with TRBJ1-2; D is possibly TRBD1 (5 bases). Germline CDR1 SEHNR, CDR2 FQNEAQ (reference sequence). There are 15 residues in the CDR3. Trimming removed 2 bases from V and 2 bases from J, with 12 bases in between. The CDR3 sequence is CASSLRQSDNYGYTF. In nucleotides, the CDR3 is TGTGCCAGCAGCTTAAGACAGTCCGACAACTATGGCTACACCTTC.

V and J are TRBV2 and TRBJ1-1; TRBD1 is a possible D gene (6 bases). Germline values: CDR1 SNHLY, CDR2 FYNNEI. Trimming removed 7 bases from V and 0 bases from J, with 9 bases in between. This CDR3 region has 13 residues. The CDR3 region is CASTDSLNTEAFF. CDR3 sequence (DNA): TGTGCCAGCACGGACAGCTTGAACACTGAAGCTTTCTTT.

This CDR3 reads CASSAGGAGYNEQFF. CDR3 nucleotide sequence: TGTGCCAGCAGTGCCGGGGGCGCAGGATACAATGAGCAGTTCTTC. J is TRBJ2-1 and V is TRBV28; possibly TRBD1 or TRBD2 for D (6 bases each). V lost 5 bases and J 4 bases, leaving 15 bases between the germline ends. The CDR3 contains 15 residues. Germline V CDR1 and CDR2: MDHEN, SYDVKM.

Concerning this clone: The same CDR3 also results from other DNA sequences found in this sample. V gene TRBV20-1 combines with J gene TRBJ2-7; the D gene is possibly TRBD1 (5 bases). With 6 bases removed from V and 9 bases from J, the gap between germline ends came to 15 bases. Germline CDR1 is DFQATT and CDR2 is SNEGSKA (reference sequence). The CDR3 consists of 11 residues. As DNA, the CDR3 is TGCAGTGCCCAGACCCCTGACAGGCAGTACTTC. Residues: CSAQTPDRQYF.

The CDR3 here is CAIMAAYNEQFF. DNA of the CDR3: TGTGCCATCATGGCCGCCTACAATGAGCAGTTCTTC. The chain is built from TRBV10-3 and TRBJ2-1; D gene unclear. CDR3 length equals 12 residues. Germline V gives CDR1 ENHRY, CDR2 SYGVKD. The V end was cut by 7 bases, the J end by 2 bases, with 6 bases between.

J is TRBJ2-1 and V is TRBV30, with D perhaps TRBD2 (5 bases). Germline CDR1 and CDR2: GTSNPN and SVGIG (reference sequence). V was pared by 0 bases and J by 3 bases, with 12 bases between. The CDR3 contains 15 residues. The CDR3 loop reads CAWSVRGGLYNEQFF. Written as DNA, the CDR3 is TGTGCCTGGAGTGTACGGGGTGGGCTCTACAATGAGCAGTTCTTC.

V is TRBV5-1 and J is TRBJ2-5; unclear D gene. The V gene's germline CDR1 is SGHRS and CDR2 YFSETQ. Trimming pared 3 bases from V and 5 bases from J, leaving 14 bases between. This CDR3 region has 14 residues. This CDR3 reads CASSSTDGLETQYF. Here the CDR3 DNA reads TGCGCCAGCAGCTCGACGGACGGGTTGGAGACCCAGTACTTC.

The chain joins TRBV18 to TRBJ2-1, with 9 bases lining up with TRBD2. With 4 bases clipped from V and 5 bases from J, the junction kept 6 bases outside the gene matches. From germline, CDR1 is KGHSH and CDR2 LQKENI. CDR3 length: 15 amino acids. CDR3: CASSRSGRRNNEQFF. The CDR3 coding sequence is TGTGCCAGCTCACGAAGCGGGAGGCGAAACAATGAGCAGTTCTTC.

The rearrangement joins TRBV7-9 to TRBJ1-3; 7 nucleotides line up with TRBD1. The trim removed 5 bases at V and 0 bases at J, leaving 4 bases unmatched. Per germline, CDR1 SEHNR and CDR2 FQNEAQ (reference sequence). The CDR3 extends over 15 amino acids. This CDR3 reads CASSGQDFSGNTIYF. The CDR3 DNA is TGTGCCAGCAGCGGACAGGATTTCTCTGGAAACACCATATATTTT.

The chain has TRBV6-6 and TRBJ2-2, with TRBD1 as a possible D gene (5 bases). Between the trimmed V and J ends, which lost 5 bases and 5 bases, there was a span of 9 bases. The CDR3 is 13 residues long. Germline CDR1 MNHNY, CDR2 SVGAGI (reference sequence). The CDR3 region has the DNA TGTGCCAGCAGTGCCCAGGGAACCGGGGAGCTGTTTTTT. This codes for CASSAQGTGELFF.

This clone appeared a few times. CDR3 bases: TGTGCCAGCAGTTTAACAGGGGTGGATCTAGGAAACACCATATATTTT. This gives the protein CASSLTGVDLGNTIYF. The chain has TRBV28 and TRBJ1-3; TRBD1 matches 7 bases. J was trimmed by 4 bases and V by 2 bases; bases with no gene match: 8. The germline CDR1 and CDR2 sequences are MDHEN and SYDVKM. CDR3 length: 16 amino acids.

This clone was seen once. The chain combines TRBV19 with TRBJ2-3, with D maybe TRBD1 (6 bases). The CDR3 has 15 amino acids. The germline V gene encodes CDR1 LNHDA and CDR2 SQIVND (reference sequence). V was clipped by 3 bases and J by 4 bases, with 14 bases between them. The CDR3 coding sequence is TGTGCCAGTAGTATGACCAGACAGGCGGCAGATACGCAGTATTTT. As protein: CASSMTRQAADTQYF.

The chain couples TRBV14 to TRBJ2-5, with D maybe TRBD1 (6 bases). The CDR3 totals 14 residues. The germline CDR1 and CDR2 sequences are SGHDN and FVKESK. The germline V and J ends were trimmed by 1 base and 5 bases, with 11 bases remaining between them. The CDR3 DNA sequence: TGTGCCAGCAGCCAAGGTCGGGACACTGAGACCCAGTACTTC. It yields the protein CASSQGRDTETQYF.

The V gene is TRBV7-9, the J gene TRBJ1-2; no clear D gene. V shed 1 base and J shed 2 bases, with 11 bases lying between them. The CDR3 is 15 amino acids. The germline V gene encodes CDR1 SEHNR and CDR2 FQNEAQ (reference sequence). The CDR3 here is CASSLVTPVNYGYTF. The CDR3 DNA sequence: TGTGCCAGCAGCTTAGTTACCCCAGTGAACTATGGCTACACCTTC.

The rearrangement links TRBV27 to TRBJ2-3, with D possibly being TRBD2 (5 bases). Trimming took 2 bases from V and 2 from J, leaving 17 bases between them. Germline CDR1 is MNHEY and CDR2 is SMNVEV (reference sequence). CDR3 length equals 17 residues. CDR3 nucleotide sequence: TGTGCCAGCAGTTTAGGTTTTCGGGAAAATAACACAGATACGCAGTATTTT. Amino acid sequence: CASSLGFRENNTDTQYF.

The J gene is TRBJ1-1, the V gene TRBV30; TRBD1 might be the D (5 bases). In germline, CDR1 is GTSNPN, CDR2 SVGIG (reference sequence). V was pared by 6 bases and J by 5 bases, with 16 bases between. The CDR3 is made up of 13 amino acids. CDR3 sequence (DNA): TGTGCCTGTAGCAGAAGGGGAGGGACTGAAGCTTTCTTT. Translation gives CACSRRGGTEAFF.

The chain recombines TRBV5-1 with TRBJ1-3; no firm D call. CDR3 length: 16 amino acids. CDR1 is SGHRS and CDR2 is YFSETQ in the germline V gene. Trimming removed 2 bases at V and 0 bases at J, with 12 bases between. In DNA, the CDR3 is TGCGCCAGCAGCTTTGGGTCCAGGTTCTCTGGAAACACCATATATTTT. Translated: CASSFGSRFSGNTIYF. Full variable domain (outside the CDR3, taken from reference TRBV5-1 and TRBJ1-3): KAGVTQTPRYLIKTRGQQVTLSCSPISGHRSVSWYQQTPGQGLQFLFEYFSETQRNKGNFPGRFSGRQFSNSRSEMNVSTLELGDSALYLCASSFGSRFSGNTIYFGEGSWLTVV.

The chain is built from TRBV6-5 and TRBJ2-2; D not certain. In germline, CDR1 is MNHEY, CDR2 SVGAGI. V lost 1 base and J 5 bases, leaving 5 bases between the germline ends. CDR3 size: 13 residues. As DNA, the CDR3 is TGTGCCAGCAGTTACTACCCTACCGGGGAGCTGTTTTTT. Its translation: CASSYYPTGELFF.